These 31 T cell receptor beta chains were all obtained from the same sample, sequenced in a study of PD-L1 blockade in urothelial cancer. TCRdb keeps only in-frame clones here, not all; method: immunoSEQ multiplex PCR. The table shows 35,000 to 45,000 clones, with roughly 84% occurring only once. Time point described: peripheral blood 6 weeks after treatment start. The input for sequencing was PBMCs, taken around atezolizumab (anti-PD-L1) treatment. These receptors came from a man aged 70 or older with urothelial cancer.

The chain recombines TRBV10-2 with TRBJ2-7; D uncertain. This CDR3 spans 15 amino acids. The ends were cut back, 1 base at V and 2 bases at J, with 12 bases in the middle. Germline V gives CDR1 WSHSY, CDR2 SAAADI. This CDR3 reads CASSELSGPTYEQYF. The DNA of the CDR3 is TGCGCCAGCAGTGAGTTGTCAGGCCCTACCTACGAGCAGTACTTC.

This clone was found a few times. CDR3 protein: CASSEGGRDYTF. Written as DNA, the CDR3 is TGTGCCAGCAGTGAAGGGGGGAGGGACTACACCTTC. V usage is TRBV2 and J usage is TRBJ1-2; D perhaps matches TRBD1 (5 bases). The ends were cut back, 1 base at V and 10 bases at J, with 10 bases in the middle. Germline assignment: CDR1 SNHLY and CDR2 FYNNEI. This CDR3 comprises 12 residues.

The CDR3 spells CASSDRQGFVAGYTF. The CDR3 nucleotides are TGTGCCAGCAGTGACCGACAGGGGTTTGTGGCTGGCTACACCTTC. V and J are TRBV2 and TRBJ1-2, with 8 positions matching TRBD1. This CDR3 has 15 amino acids. Looked up from germline, CDR1 is SNHLY and CDR2 is FYNNEI. J was trimmed by 7 bases and V by 3 bases; bases with no gene match: 10. The whole variable domain, filled in from reference TRBV2 and TRBJ1-2, reads EPEVTQTPSHQVTQMGQEVILRCVPISNHLYFYWYRQILGQKVEFLVSFYNNEISEKSEIFDDQFSVERPDGSNFTLKIRSTKLEDSAMYFCASSDRQGFVAGYTFGSGTRLTVV.

The V and J genes are TRBV4-1 and TRBJ2-4; 10 positions match TRBD1. The CDR3 loop spans 16 amino acids. Germline lookup yields CDR1 MGHRA and CDR2 YSYEKL. After removal of 1 base from V and 7 bases from J, the junction contained 7 bases not matched to a gene. As DNA, the CDR3 is TGCGCCAGCAGCCAAGGATTTCGACAGGGGGCGAACATTCAGTACTTC. Translated, it gives CASSQGFRQGANIQYF.

This sequence joins TRBV5-4 and TRBJ1-2; D is undetermined. Deletions cut 0 bases from V and 3 bases from J, with 9 bases between. CDR3 length: 14 amino acids. Germline V gene data show CDR1 as SGHNT and CDR2 as YYREEE (reference sequence). The CDR3 DNA follows: TGTGCCAGCAGCTTGGAGCCCGCGGACTATGGCTACACCTTC. This encodes CASSLEPADYGYTF.

The rearrangement uses TRBV5-1 and TRBJ2-2, with no clear D. Per the germline V gene, CDR1 is SGHRS and CDR2 is YFSETQ. Trimming cost V 0 bases and J 4 bases, with 4 bases left between them. CDR3 size: 13 residues. The CDR3 is CASSLDSTGELFF. CDR3 DNA sequence: TGCGCCAGCAGCTTGGATAGCACCGGGGAGCTGTTTTTT.

This clone was recorded only once. The chain links TRBV19 to TRBJ2-1; tentatively, D is TRBD2 (6 bases). Germline V gene sequence: CDR1 LNHDA, CDR2 SQIVND (reference sequence). The CDR3 runs 16 residues. V lost 6 bases, J lost 1 base, and 16 bases lay in between. The chain's CDR3 is CASSSRLAYSYNEQFF. The DNA for the CDR3 is TGTGCCAGTAGCTCTCGCCTAGCGTATTCCTACAATGAGCAGTTCTTC.

The chain links TRBV11-2 to TRBJ2-7, with 7 bases fitting TRBD2. V was clipped by 6 bases and J by 0 bases; unmatched bases: 5. Germline CDR1 and CDR2: SGHAT and FQNNGV. This CDR3 is built from 14 residues. The CDR3 DNA is TGTGCCAGCAGTATCAGCGGGAACTCCTACGAGCAGTACTTC. It translates to CASSISGNSYEQYF. The whole variable domain, filled in from reference TRBV11-2 and TRBJ2-7, reads EAGVAQSPRYKIIEKRQSVAFWCNPISGHATLYWYQQILGQGPKLLIQFQNNGVVDDSQLPKDRFSAERLKGVDSTLKIQPAKLEDSAVYLCASSISGNSYEQYFGPGTRLTVT.

The chain joins TRBV19 to TRBJ2-7; TRBD1 matches at 8 bases. The trim removed 4 bases at V and 6 bases at J, leaving 5 bases unmatched. The CDR3 loop spans 13 amino acids. Germline V gene sequence: CDR1 LNHDA, CDR2 SQIVND (reference sequence). The CDR3 DNA reads TGTGCCAGTAGTAACACCGACAGGGGCGAGCAGTACTTC. Its translation is CASSNTDRGEQYF.

The chain recombines TRBV20-1 with TRBJ2-5; D is unclear. This CDR3 region has 11 residues. Looked up from germline, CDR1 is DFQATT and CDR2 is SNEGSKA (reference sequence). V gave up 6 bases and J gave up 3 bases, with 8 bases separating them. The CDR3 region is CSAPVEETQYF. The CDR3 bases are TGCAGTGCACCAGTCGAAGAGACCCAGTACTTC.

V and J are TRBV2 and TRBJ2-7, with 8 positions matching TRBD2. J gave up 5 bases and V 4 bases, and 7 bases lay outside the gene matches. In germline, CDR1 is SNHLY, CDR2 FYNNEI. The CDR3 is 14 amino acids. The CDR3 region is CASSVTSGVHEQYF. The CDR3 coding sequence is TGTGCCAGCAGTGTCACTAGCGGTGTCCACGAGCAGTACTTC.

This chain connects TRBV28 to TRBJ1-3, with 7 bases fitting TRBD1. CDR3 length equals 16 residues. J was trimmed by 1 base and V by 5 bases; bases with no gene match: 8. CDR1 is MDHEN and CDR2 is SYDVKM in the germline V gene. The CDR3 loop is CASSSPSGQSGNTIYF. Written as DNA, the CDR3 is TGTGCCAGCAGTAGCCCTTCGGGACAGTCTGGAAACACCATATATTTT. Full variable domain (remainder filled in from reference TRBV28 and TRBJ1-3): DVKVTQSSRYLVKRTGEKVFLECVQDMDHENMFWYRQDPGLGLRLIYFSYDVKMKEKGDIPEGYSVSREKKERFSLILESASTNQTSMYLCASSSPSGQSGNTIYFGEGSWLTVV.

The V gene is TRBV7-9, the J gene TRBJ2-1; TRBD2 matches 7 bases. The V gene end was trimmed by 7 bases and the J gene end by 6 bases; junction bases not matched to a gene: 6. This CDR3 spans 13 amino acids. Germline V gene lookup returns CDR1 SEHNR and CDR2 FQNEAQ (reference sequence). The CDR3 loop is CASTAGDFNEQFF. CDR3 nucleotide sequence: TGTGCCAGCACGGCGGGAGACTTCAATGAGCAGTTCTTC.

The chain recombines TRBV7-2 with TRBJ2-7; 9 bases fit TRBD1. This CDR3 has 15 amino acids. CDR1 SGHTA and CDR2 FQGNSA come from the germline V gene. V shed 5 bases and J 0 bases; nucleotides not matched to a gene: 5. CDR3 amino acids: CASSRGTGSSYEQYF. In DNA form, the CDR3 reads TGTGCCAGCAGCCGGGGGACAGGGAGCTCCTACGAGCAGTACTTC.

The rearrangement uses TRBV5-1 and TRBJ2-2; D may be TRBD2 (6 bases). This CDR3 region has 15 residues. CDR1 is SGHRS and CDR2 is YFSETQ in the germline V gene. V lost 0 bases, J lost 5 bases, and 11 bases lay in between. CDR3 amino acids: CASSLGQGGTGELFF. CDR3 DNA sequence: TGCGCCAGCAGCTTGGGGCAGGGAGGTACCGGGGAGCTGTTTTTT.

CDR3 in DNA: TGCGCCAGCAGCTTGGACCAGGGGGAAGGTGAAAAACTGTTTTTT. This sequence encodes CASSLDQGEGEKLFF. The chain uses TRBV5-1 and TRBJ1-4; 7 positions match TRBD1. The V gene end was trimmed by 0 bases and the J gene end by 7 bases; junction bases not matched to a gene: 6. The CDR3 loop spans 15 amino acids. Germline V gene lookup returns CDR1 SGHRS and CDR2 YFSETQ.

V and J are TRBV5-4 and TRBJ2-7; D is undetermined. The CDR3 contains 12 residues. Germline values: CDR1 SGHNT, CDR2 YYREEE (reference sequence). V was shortened by 2 bases and J by 4 bases, with 7 bases between the two germline ends. CDR3 sequence: CASSLNSYEQYF. In DNA, the CDR3 is TGTGCCAGCAGCTTAAATAGTTACGAGCAGTACTTC.

The J gene is TRBJ2-7, the V gene TRBV11-2, with D tentatively TRBD2 (5 bases). The V gene's germline CDR1 is SGHAT and CDR2 FQNNGV. Trimming left V 2 bases short and J 0 bases short, with 8 bases between. This CDR3 contains 14 residues. CDR3 DNA: TGTGCCAGCAGCTTACGCGGGTACTCCTACGAGCAGTACTTC. Translation: CASSLRGYSYEQYF.

This clone occurred a few times. The J gene is TRBJ1-1, the V gene TRBV30, with TRBD1 matching over 10 bases. V shed 8 bases and J 2 bases; nucleotides not matched to a gene: 5. Germline V CDR1 and CDR2: GTSNPN, SVGIG (reference sequence). The length of the CDR3 is 13 residues. For the CDR3, the DNA is TGTGCCAGGGACAGGGGCTACAACACTGAAGCTTTCTTT. Translating it yields CARDRGYNTEAFF. Drawing the rest from reference TRBV30 and TRBJ1-1, the complete variable domain is SQTIHQWPATLVQPVGSPLSLECTVEGTSNPNLYWYRQAAGRGLQLLFYSVGIGQISSEVPQNLSASRPQDRQFILSSKKLLLSDSGFYLCARDRGYNTEAFFGQGTRLTVV.

V gene TRBV5-1 combines with J gene TRBJ2-1; 7 nucleotides align to TRBD2. The CDR3 is made up of 16 amino acids. V gave up 1 base and J gave up 5 bases; unmatched junction bases: 9. Germline V lookup: CDR1 SGHRS, CDR2 YFSETQ. The CDR3 loop reads CASSLMGEGPHNEQFF. CDR3 sequence (DNA): TGCGCCAGCAGCTTGATGGGGGAGGGCCCTCACAATGAGCAGTTCTTC.

Here the CDR3 reads CASTNRDSNYGYTF. The CDR3 DNA reads as TGTGCCAGCACTAACAGGGATTCTAACTATGGCTACACCTTC. J is TRBJ1-2 and V is TRBV6-6, with D maybe TRBD1 (6 bases). V dropped 7 bases and J dropped 0 bases, with 12 bases sitting between them. The germline gives CDR1 MNHNY, CDR2 SVGAGI (reference sequence). This CDR3 is built from 14 residues.

The chain carries TRBV7-6 and TRBJ2-1; TRBD1 agrees at 7 bases. This CDR3 spans 17 amino acids. Germline V gene sequence: CDR1 SGHVS, CDR2 FNYEAQ. The trim removed 2 bases at V and 2 bases at J, leaving 9 bases unmatched. The CDR3 loop reads CASSLFLTGTAYNEQFF. CDR3 in DNA: TGTGCCAGCAGCTTATTTCTTACCGGGACAGCCTACAATGAGCAGTTCTTC. The complete variable domain, with remaining parts taken from reference TRBV7-6 and TRBJ2-1, reads GAGVSQSPRYKVTKRGQDVALRCDPISGHVSLYWYRQALGQGPEFLTYFNYEAQQDKSGLPNDRFSAERPEGSISTLTIQRTEQRDSAMYRCASSLFLTGTAYNEQFFGPGTRLTVL.

The J gene is TRBJ2-2, the V gene TRBV9; tentatively, D is TRBD1 (6 bases). The V gene lost 0 bases and the J gene lost 7 bases, with 16 bases spanning the gap. CDR3 size: 16 residues. The germline V gene encodes CDR1 SGDLS and CDR2 YYNGEE. The CDR3 is CASSVGGTGSGGELFF. The CDR3 coding sequence is TGTGCCAGCAGCGTAGGGGGCACAGGGTCAGGCGGGGAGCTGTTTTTT.

The V call is TRBV7-2, the J call TRBJ2-1; 10 positions agree with TRBD2. V trimming: 6 bases; J trimming: 9 bases; junction bases outside the gene matches: 5. CDR3 length equals 13 residues. Germline V lookup: CDR1 SGHTA, CDR2 FQGNSA. The CDR3 loop is CASRQRGGIEQFF. Here the CDR3 DNA reads TGTGCCAGCAGGCAGCGGGGGGGCATTGAGCAGTTCTTC.

This clone was detected a few times. This chain joins TRBV21-1 and TRBJ2-4; TRBD2 is taken as the D call from the table, unchecked against the DNA. TRBV21-1 is reported as a pseudogene. This CDR3 comprises 16 residues. This CDR3 reads CANIGTSGRAGNIQYF. CDR3 in DNA: TGTGCCAACATCGGGACTAGCGGGAGGGCCGGGAACATTCAGTACTTC.

J is TRBJ2-3 and V is TRBV7-9; D uncertain. Per the germline V gene, CDR1 is SEHNR and CDR2 is FQNEAQ (reference sequence). The CDR3 sequence is 14 residues long. The V gene lost 6 bases and the J gene lost 3 bases, with 13 bases spanning the gap. The CDR3 DNA reads as TGTGCCAGCAGTCGCGGTGAAACGACAGATACGCAGTATTTT. It codes for CASSRGETTDTQYF. The variable domain in full, with the rest retrieved from reference TRBV7-9 and TRBJ2-3, is DTGVSQNPRHKITKRGQNVTFRCDPISEHNRLYWYRQTLGQGPEFLTYFQNEAQLEKSRLLSDRFSAERPKGSFSTLEIQRTEQGDSAMYLCASSRGETTDTQYFGPGTRLTVL.

The chain uses TRBV2 and TRBJ2-3; D possibly corresponds to TRBD2 (6 bases). CDR1 is SNHLY and CDR2 is FYNNEI in the germline V gene. Trimming left V 8 bases short and J 0 bases short, with 12 bases between. CDR3 length: 14 residues. CDR3 sequence (DNA): TGTGCCAGCCGTAGCGGACCTAGCACAGATACGCAGTATTTT. Its protein product is CASRSGPSTDTQYF.

The chain uses TRBV5-4 and TRBJ1-1; no firm D call. Looked up from germline, CDR1 is SGHNT and CDR2 is YYREEE (reference sequence). The CDR3 has 14 residues. The V end was cut by 1 base, the J end by 4 bases, with 11 bases between. CDR3: CASSLLGGGTEAFF. The CDR3 DNA sequence: TGTGCCAGCAGCTTGCTGGGAGGCGGCACTGAAGCTTTCTTT.

The rearrangement joins TRBV28 to TRBJ1-2, with 8 bases that match TRBD1. This CDR3 contains 14 residues. Losses at the gene ends were 6 bases for V and 1 base for J; bases not matched to a gene: 4. Germline CDR1 reads MDHEN; CDR2 reads SYDVKM. The CDR3 DNA sequence: TGTGCCAGCAGCACAGGGGGTGATAACTATGGCTACACCTTC. It encodes CASSTGGDNYGYTF.

V usage is TRBV21-1 and J usage is TRBJ1-5; the DNA was not compared with TRBD1, the D call given in the table. TRBV21-1 is described as a pseudogene. The CDR3 loop spans 15 amino acids. The CDR3 sequence: CASSKDGQGNQPQHF. CDR3 sequence (DNA): TGTGCCAGCAGCAAAGATGGGCAGGGCAATCAGCCCCAGCATTTT.

This chain uses TRBV19 with TRBJ2-7; a weak D match, TRBD1 (6 bases). Trimming took off 0 bases at V and 0 bases at J, with 12 bases between the two ends. The V gene's germline CDR1 is LNHDA and CDR2 SQIVND (reference sequence). The CDR3 loop spans 16 amino acids. The CDR3 nucleotides are TGTGCCAGTAGTATAGAGGCAGGGGTACCCTCCTACGAGCAGTACTTC. This translates into CASSIEAGVPSYEQYF. Full variable domain (rest looked up from reference TRBV19 and TRBJ2-7): DGGITQSPKYLFRKEGQNVTLSCEQNLNHDAMYWYRQDPGQGLRLIYYSQIVNDFQKGDIAEGYSVSREKKESFPLTVTSAQKNPTAFYLCASSIEAGVPSYEQYFGPGTRLTVT.